Reported below is one T cell receptor (beta chain). Its specificity is unknown. These data come from a study of T cell repertoires and HLA-DP antigens. Study context: Alloreactive CD4+ T cells targeted HLA-DP on transduced HeLa. One alloantigen had some eleven groove amino acid differences from self, the other one.

The germline CDR1 and CDR2 sequences are SGHRS and YFSETQ. CDR3 length equals 14 residues. Trimming stripped 0 bases from V and 14 bases from J, with 15 bases between. The PCR primers covered 54 TRBV and 13 TRBJ segments. Data came from immunoSEQ multiplex PCR; TCRdb stores just in-frame clones and leaves some out. Of approximately 86,000 clones in the sample, roughly 86% are singletons; the top ten hold about 1.8%. Sequenced material: CD4+ T cells from PBMCs. The TCR comes from a man between 45 and 60 years old in good health and CMV-seronegative. This sequence joins TRBV5-1 and TRBJ1-6; D is unclear. The CDR3 region is CASSLEVPGVALHF. The DNA of the CDR3 is TGCGCCAGCAGCTTGGAGGTTCCAGGAGTGGCCCTCCACTTT.